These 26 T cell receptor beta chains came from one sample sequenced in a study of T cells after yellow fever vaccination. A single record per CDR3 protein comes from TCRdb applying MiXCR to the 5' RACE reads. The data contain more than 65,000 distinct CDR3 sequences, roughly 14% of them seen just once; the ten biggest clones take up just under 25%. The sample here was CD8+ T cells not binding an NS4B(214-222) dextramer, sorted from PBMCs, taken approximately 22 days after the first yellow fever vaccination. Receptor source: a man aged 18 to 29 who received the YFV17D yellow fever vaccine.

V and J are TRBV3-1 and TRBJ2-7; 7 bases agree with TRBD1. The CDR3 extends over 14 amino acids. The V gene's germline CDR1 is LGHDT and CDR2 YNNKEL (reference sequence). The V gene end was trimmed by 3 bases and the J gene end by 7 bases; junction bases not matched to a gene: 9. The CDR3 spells CASSHSPGRGEQYF. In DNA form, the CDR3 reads TGTGCCAGCAGCCATTCCCCCGGCAGGGGGGAGCAGTACTTC.

The CDR3 reads CASSWGPTYAKNIQYF. The DNA of the CDR3 is TGCGCCAGCAGCTGGGGGCCGACGTATGCCAAAAACATTCAGTACTTC. This rearrangement joins TRBV5-1 to TRBJ2-4, with a tentative D call TRBD1 (6 bases). The CDR3 length is 16 residues. Trimming stripped 3 bases from V and 1 base from J, with 14 bases between. The germline CDR1 and CDR2 sequences are SGHRS and YFSETQ.

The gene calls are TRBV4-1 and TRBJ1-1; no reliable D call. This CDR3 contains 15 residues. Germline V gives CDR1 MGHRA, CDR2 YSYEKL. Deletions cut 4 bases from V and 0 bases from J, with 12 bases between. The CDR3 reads CASSRHEKMNTEAFF. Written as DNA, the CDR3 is TGCGCCAGCAGCCGCCACGAGAAGATGAACACTGAAGCTTTCTTT.

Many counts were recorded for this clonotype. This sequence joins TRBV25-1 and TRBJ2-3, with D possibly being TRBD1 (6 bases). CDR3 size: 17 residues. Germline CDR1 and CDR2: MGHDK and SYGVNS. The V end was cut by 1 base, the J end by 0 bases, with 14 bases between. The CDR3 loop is CASSEFHPQGSTDTQYF. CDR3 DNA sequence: TGTGCCAGCAGTGAATTTCATCCTCAGGGGAGCACAGATACGCAGTATTTT.

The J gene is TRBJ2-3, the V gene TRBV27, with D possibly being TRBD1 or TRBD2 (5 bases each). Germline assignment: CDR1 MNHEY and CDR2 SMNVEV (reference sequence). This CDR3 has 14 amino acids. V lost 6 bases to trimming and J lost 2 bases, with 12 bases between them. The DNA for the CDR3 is TGTGCCAGCAGCGTGGGGGTGAACACAGATACGCAGTATTTT. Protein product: CASSVGVNTDTQYF.

The CDR3 here is CASNGGGSSYEQYV. The CDR3 bases are TGTGCCAGCAACGGCGGGGGGAGCTCCTACGAGCAGTACGTC. The chain recombines TRBV6-2 or TRBV6-3 with TRBJ2-7; 8 bases align to TRBD2. Germline trimming cut 7 bases from V and 0 bases from J; bases unmatched to any gene: 5. The V gene's germline CDR1 is MNHEY and CDR2 SVGEGT. This CDR3 is built from 14 residues.

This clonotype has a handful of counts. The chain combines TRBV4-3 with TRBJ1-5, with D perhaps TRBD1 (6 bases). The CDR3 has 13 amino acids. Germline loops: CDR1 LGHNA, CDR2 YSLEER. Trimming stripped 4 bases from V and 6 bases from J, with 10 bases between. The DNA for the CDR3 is TGCGCCAGCAGCCGAGGGGGTTCTCAGCCCCAGCATTTT. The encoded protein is CASSRGGSQPQHF.

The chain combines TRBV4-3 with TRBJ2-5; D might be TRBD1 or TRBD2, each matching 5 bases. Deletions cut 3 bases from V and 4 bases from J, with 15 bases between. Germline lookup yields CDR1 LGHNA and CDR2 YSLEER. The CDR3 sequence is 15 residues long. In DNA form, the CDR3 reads TGCGCCAGCAGCCAGGGGGTTAAGACAGCAGAGACCCAGTACTTC. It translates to CASSQGVKTAETQYF.

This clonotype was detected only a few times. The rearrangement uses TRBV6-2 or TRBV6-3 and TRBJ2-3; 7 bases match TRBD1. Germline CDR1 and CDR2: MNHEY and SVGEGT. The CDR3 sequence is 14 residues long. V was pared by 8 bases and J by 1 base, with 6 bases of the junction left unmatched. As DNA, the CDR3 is TGTGCCAGCGAGACAGGGTTCGGCACAGATACGCAGTATTTT. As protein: CASETGFGTDTQYF.

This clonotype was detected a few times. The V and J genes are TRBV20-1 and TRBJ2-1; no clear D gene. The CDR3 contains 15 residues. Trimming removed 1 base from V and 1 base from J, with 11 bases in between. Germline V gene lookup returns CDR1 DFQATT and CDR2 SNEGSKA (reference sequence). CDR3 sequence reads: CSARGPSNSYNEQFF. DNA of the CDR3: TGCAGTGCTAGAGGCCCTTCGAATTCCTACAATGAGCAGTTCTTC.

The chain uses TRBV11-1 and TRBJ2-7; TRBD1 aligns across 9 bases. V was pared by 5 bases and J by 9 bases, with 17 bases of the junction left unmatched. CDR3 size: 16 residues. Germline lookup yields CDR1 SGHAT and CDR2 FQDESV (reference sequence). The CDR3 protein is CASSPFGTGPNDGQYF. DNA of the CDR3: TGTGCCAGCAGCCCGTTCGGGACAGGGCCAAACGACGGGCAGTACTTC.

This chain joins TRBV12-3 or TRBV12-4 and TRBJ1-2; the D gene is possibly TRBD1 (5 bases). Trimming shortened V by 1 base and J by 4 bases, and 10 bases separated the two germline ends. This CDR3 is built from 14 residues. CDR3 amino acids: CASSLGTGLYGYTF. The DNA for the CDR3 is TGTGCCAGCAGTTTAGGTACGGGACTCTATGGCTACACCTTC.

CDR3 DNA sequence: TGTGCCAGCAGCCCACCGGAAACAGGGATCGGCACAGATACGCAGTATTTT. Protein: CASSPPETGIGTDTQYF. The chain has TRBV7-8 and TRBJ2-3; D is possibly TRBD1 (6 bases). This CDR3 is 17 amino acids long. Germline CDR1 SGHVS, CDR2 FQNEAQ. V was cut by 5 bases and J by 1 base, with 19 bases left in between.

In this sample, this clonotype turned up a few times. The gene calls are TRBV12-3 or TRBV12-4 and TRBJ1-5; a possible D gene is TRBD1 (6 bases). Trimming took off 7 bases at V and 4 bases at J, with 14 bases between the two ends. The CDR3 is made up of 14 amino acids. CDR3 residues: CASKPTGLNQPQHF. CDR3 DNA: TGTGCCAGCAAACCTACAGGGTTGAATCAGCCCCAGCATTTT.

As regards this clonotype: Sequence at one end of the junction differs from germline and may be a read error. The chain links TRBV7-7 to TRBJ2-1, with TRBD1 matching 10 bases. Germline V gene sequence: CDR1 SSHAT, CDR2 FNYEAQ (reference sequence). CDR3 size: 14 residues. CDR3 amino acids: CASSLDRGEGEQFF. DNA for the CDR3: TGTGCTAGCAGCTTGGACAGGGGGGAAGGTGAGCAGTTCTTC.

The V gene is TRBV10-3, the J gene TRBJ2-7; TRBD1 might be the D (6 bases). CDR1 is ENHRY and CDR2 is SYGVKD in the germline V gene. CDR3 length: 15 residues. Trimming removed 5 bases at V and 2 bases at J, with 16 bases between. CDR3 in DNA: TGTGCCATCAGTACTGGACAGTTCATCCCCTACGAGCAGTACTTC. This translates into CAISTGQFIPYEQYF.

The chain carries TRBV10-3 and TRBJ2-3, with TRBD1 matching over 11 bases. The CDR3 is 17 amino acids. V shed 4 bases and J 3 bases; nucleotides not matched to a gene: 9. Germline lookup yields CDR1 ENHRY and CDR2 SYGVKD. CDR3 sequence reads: CAISGPRDRGSTDTQYF. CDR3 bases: TGTGCCATCAGTGGACCCAGGGACAGGGGGTCAACAGATACGCAGTATTTT.

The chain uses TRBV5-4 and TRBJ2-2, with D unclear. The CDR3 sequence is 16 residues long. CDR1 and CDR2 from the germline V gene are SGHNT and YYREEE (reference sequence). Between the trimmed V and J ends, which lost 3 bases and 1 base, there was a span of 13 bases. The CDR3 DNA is TGTGCCAGCAGCTCGCCCGGTACTGAGAACACCGGGGAGCTGTTTTTT. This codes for CASSSPGTENTGELFF.

The CDR3 here is CASSFTASSYEQYF. The CDR3 coding sequence is TGTGCCAGCAGTTTTACGGCTAGCTCCTACGAGCAGTACTTC. V gene TRBV27 combines with J gene TRBJ2-7; D gene unclear. The V end was cut by 3 bases, the J end by 0 bases, with 9 bases between. Germline lookup yields CDR1 MNHEY and CDR2 SMNVEV (reference sequence). There are 14 residues in the CDR3.

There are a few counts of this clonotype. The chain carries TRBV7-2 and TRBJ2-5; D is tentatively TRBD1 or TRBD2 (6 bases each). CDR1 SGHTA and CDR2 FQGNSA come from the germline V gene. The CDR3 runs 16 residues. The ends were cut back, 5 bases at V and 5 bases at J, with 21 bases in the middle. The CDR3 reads CASSPVGQGRFETQYF. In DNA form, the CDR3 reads TGTGCCAGCAGCCCGGTCGGGCAGGGGAGGTTTGAGACCCAGTACTTC.

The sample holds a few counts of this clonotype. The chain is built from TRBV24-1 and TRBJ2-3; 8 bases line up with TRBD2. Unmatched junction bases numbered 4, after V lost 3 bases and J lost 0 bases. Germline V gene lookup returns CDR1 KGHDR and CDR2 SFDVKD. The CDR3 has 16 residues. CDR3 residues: CATSDVSGGSTDTQYF. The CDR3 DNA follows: TGTGCCACCAGTGATGTCAGCGGGGGTAGCACAGATACGCAGTATTTT.

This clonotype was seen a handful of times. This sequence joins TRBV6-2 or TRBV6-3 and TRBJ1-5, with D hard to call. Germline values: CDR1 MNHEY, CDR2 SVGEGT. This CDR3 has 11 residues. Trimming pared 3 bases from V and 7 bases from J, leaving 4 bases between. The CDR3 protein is CASSYPQPQHF. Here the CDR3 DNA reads TGTGCCAGCAGTTATCCACAGCCCCAGCATTTT.

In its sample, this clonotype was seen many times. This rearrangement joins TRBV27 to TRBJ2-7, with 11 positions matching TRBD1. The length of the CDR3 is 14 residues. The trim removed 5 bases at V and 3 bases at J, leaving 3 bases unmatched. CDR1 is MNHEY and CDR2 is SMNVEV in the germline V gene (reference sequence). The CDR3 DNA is TGTGCCAGCAGTCCTGGGACAGGGGGCTACGAGCAGTACGTC. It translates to CASSPGTGGYEQYV.

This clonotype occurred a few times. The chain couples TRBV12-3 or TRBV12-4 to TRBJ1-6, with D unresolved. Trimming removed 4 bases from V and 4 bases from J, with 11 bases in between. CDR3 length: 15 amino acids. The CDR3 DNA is TGTGCCAGCAGTTCATCAGATTATTATAATTCACCCCTCCACTTT. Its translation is CASSSSDYYNSPLHF.

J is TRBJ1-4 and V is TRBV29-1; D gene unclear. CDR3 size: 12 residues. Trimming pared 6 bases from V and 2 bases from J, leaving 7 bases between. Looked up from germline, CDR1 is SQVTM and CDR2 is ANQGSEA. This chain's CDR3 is CSVTGTNEKLFF. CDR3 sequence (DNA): TGCAGCGTGACGGGGACTAATGAAAAACTGTTTTTT.

CDR3 sequence reads: CASSLAIGGAPKNIQYF. The CDR3, as DNA: TGCGCCAGCAGCTTGGCCATAGGAGGGGCGCCCAAAAACATTCAGTACTTC. This chain connects TRBV5-1 to TRBJ2-4; tentative D call: TRBD2 (6 bases). Germline V gene sequence: CDR1 SGHRS, CDR2 YFSETQ. The ends were cut back, 0 bases at V and 2 bases at J, with 15 bases in the middle. The CDR3 runs 17 residues.